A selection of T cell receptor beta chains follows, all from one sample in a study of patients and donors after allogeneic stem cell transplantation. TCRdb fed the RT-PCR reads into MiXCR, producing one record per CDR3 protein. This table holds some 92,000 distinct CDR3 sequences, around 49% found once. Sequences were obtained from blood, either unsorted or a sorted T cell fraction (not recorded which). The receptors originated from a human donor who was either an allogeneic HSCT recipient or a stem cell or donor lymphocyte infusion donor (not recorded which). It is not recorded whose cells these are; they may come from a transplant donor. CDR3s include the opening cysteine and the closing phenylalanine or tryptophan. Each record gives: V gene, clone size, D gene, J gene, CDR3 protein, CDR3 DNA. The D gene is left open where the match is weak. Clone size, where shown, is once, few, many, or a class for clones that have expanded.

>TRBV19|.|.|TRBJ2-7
CASSTQRAAYEQYF
TGTGCCAGTAGTACACAGCGGGCCGCCTACGAGCAGTACTTC
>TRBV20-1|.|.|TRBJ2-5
CSASQSRADDDTQYF
TGCAGTGCTAGCCAGAGCCGGGCCGATGATGATACCCAGTACTTC
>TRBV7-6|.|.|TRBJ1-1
CASSLWDMNTEAFF
TGTGCCAGCAGCTTATGGGATATGAACACTGAAGCTTTCTTT
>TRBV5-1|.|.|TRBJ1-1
CASSFSADLNTEAFF
TGCGCCAGCAGCTTTTCAGCAGACCTGAACACTGAAGCTTTCTTT
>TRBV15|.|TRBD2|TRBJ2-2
CATSRSRSGRNTGELFF
TGTGCCACCAGCAGATCCCGTAGCGGGAGGAACACCGGGGAGCTGTTTTTT
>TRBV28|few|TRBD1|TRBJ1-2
CASSLGQGDGYTF
TGTGCCAGCAGTCTGGGACAGGGTGATGGCTACACCTTC
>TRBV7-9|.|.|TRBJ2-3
CASSSEADTQYF
TGTGCCAGCAGCTCCGAGGCAGATACGCAGTATTTT
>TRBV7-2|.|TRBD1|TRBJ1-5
CASSSRDRGPNQPQHF
TGTGCCAGCAGCTCGCGGGACAGGGGACCCAATCAGCCCCAGCATTTT
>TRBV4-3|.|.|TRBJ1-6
CASSHSVGRSRTLHF
TGCGCCAGCAGCCACTCCGTCGGGCGCTCCAGGACCCTCCACTTT
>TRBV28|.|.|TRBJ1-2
CASSSVDVGYTF
TGTGCCAGCAGCTCCGTAGACGTCGGCTACACCTTC
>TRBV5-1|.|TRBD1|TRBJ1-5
CASSLETGDAPQHF
TGCGCCAGCAGCTTGGAGACAGGGGACGCGCCCCAGCATTTT
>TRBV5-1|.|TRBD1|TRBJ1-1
CASSLWGQGATEAFF
TGCGCCAGCAGCCTCTGGGGACAGGGGGCAACTGAAGCTTTCTTT
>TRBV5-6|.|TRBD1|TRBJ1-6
CASSFGQGSNSPLHF
TGTGCCAGCAGCTTCGGACAGGGGAGTAATTCACCCCTCCACTTT
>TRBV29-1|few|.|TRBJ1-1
CSVESRTGGTEAFF
TGCAGCGTTGAGTCCCGCACGGGCGGCACTGAAGCTTTCTTT
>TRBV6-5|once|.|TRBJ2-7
CASSYRADWTYERYF
TGTGCCAGCAGTTACCGGGCAGATTGGACCTACGAGCGGTACTTC
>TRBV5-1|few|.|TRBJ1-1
CASSLQGFTEAFF
TGCGCCAGCAGCTTGCAAGGTTTCACTGAAGCTTTCTTT
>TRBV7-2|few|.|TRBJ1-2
CASSLGAYRGANYGYTF
TGTGCCAGCAGCTTAGGGGCCTACCGAGGGGCTAACTATGGCTACACCTTC
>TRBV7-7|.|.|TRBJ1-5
CASSFSAGTYSMNSNQPQHF
TGTGCTAGCAGCTTCTCCGCGGGAACATACTCGATGAATAGCAATCAGCCCCAGCATTTT
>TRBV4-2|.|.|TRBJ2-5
CASSQAKILQETQYF
TGTGCCAGCAGCCAAGCGAAGATACTCCAAGAGACCCAGTACTTC
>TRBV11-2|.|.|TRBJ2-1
CASSSIASLYGEQFF
TGTGCCAGCAGCTCCATCGCGAGTCTTTACGGTGAGCAGTTCTTC
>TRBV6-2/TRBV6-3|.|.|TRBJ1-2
CASTSTASLEGYTF
TGTGCCAGCACTTCGACCGCTTCCCTGGAGGGCTACACCTTC
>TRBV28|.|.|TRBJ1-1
CASRGSAGVNTEAFF
TGTGCCAGCAGAGGGTCGGCAGGAGTAAACACTGAAGCTTTCTTT
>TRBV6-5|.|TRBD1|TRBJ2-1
CASSYPTGKDEQFF
TGTGCCAGCAGTTACCCGACAGGGAAGGATGAGCAGTTCTTC
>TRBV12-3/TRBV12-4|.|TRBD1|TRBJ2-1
CASSLGWGDGQGAYNEQFF
TGTGCCAGCAGTTTAGGGTGGGGGGACGGACAGGGAGCGTACAATGAGCAGTTCTTC
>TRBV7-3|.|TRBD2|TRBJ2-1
CASSPGTSGRSSYNEQFF
TGTGCCAGCAGCCCGGGGACTAGCGGGAGGTCCTCCTACAATGAGCAGTTCTTC
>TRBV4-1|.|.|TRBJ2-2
CASSQDSGELFF
TGCGCCAGCAGCCAAGATTCCGGGGAGCTGTTTTTT
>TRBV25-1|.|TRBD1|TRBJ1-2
CASSRTGFYGYTF
TGTGCCAGCTCCAGGACAGGGTTCTATGGCTACACCTTC
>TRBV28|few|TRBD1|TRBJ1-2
CASSNRGANYGYTF
TGTGCCAGCAGTAACAGGGGTGCTAACTATGGCTACACCTTC